This entry is about one TCR beta chain. Under the authors' procedure: Using reference gene primer amplification, nucleated cell counts were estimated. Profiled with immunoSEQ multiplex PCR; TCRdb holds only in-frame clones, not every one. The V and J calls and clone size are taken from that table; D and trimming were inferred from the DNA. The sample comprises roughly 200,000 clones, 75% to 90% of which are singletons, and less than 9% rests with the top ten. V lost 4 bases and J lost 4, with 16 bases in between. CDR1 is LGHDT, CDR2 YNNKEL, per germline (reference sequence). The CDR3 consists of 15 residues. The record originates from a study of blood T cell repertoires in COVID-19.

Sequencing input: peripheral blood. This sequence was found in a woman aged 60 to 75 with acute or convalescent COVID-19. This chain connects TRBV3-1 (or the pseudogene TRBV3-2) to TRBJ2-5, with D perhaps matching TRBD1 (6 bases). The CDR3 is CASSRETGLVETQYF. The DNA of the CDR3 is TGTGCCAGCAGCCGAGAAACAGGGTTAGTAGAGACCCAGTACTTC.